These 5 T cell receptor beta chains originate from one sample sequenced in a study of vaccination effects on CD4 cells after COVID-19. No cognate antigen is known for these TCRs. Profiling relied on immunoSEQ multiplex PCR, and the TCRdb table lists in-frame clones only, not all of them. The data show under 25,000 clones, approximately 80% seen once. Antigen-specific CD4+ T cells were expanded (with viral peptide pools) by the ViraFEST assay ahead of sequencing. CD4+ T cells were isolated after about nine days of culture. Of the BNT162b2 and mRNA-1273 vaccines, participants received two doses of one or the other. This sample comprised CD4+ T cells from PBMCs cultured with SARS-CoV-2 spike peptides, obtained after COVID-19 vaccination. The receptors were sampled from a human donor who received a COVID-19 vaccine. Some clones in this sample may be carry-over from other donors' samples.

The chain employs TRBV6-6 and TRBJ1-1; no definite D call. The germline gives CDR1 MNHNY, CDR2 SVGAGI (reference sequence). The CDR3 has 12 amino acids. V lost 6 bases and J 1 base, leaving 6 bases between the germline ends. The CDR3 sequence is CASSLANTEAFF. In DNA form, the CDR3 reads TGTGCCAGCAGCTTAGCGAACACTGAAGCTTTCTTT.

This chain joins TRBV18 and TRBJ1-1; no clear D gene. Trimming stripped 4 bases from V and 2 bases from J, with 8 bases between. The length of the CDR3 is 13 residues. Germline V gene lookup returns CDR1 KGHSH and CDR2 LQKENI. The CDR3 sequence: CASSRVVNTEAFF. CDR3 sequence (DNA): TGTGCCAGCTCACGAGTCGTTAACACTGAAGCTTTCTTT.

The CDR3 sequence is CASSQGRGEAFF. The DNA of the CDR3 is TGTGCCAGCAGCCAAGGCAGGGGTGAAGCTTTCTTT. The chain recombines TRBV3-1 (or the pseudogene TRBV3-2) with TRBJ1-1, with D maybe TRBD1 (6 bases). Trimming removed 1 base from V and 7 bases from J, with 7 bases in between. The CDR3 extends over 12 amino acids. Germline CDR1 LGHDT, CDR2 YNNKEL (reference sequence).

The genes are TRBV18 and TRBJ2-3; 10 bases align to TRBD1. This CDR3 contains 14 residues. Per germline, CDR1 KGHSH and CDR2 LQKENI. V lost 3 bases and J lost 6; bases outside the gene matches: 3. The CDR3 loop is CASSPGTGVDTQYF. The CDR3 DNA is TGTGCCAGCTCACCGGGGACAGGGGTGGATACGCAGTATTTT.

This clone occurred once. The chain is built from TRBV19 and TRBJ1-5; D not resolved. The CDR3 sequence is 15 residues long. Germline-derived CDR1 and CDR2 are LNHDA and SQIVND (reference sequence). The V end lost 1 base, the J end lost 3 bases, and 10 bases lay between the germline ends. CDR3 in DNA: TGTGCCAGTAGTATAGCCGGGATGAACAATCAGCCCCAGCATTTT. This translates into CASSIAGMNNQPQHF.